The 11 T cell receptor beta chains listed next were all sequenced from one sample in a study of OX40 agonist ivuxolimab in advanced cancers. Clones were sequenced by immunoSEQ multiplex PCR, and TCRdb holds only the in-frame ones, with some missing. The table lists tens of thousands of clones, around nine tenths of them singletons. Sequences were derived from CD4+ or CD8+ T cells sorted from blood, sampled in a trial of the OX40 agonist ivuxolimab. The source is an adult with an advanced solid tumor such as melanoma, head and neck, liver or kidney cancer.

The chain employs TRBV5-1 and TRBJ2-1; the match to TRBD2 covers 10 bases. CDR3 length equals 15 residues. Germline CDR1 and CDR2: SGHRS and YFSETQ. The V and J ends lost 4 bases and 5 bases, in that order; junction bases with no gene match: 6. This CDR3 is CASSASGSANNEQFF. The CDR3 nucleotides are TGCGCCAGCAGCGCTAGCGGGAGTGCGAACAATGAGCAGTTCTTC.

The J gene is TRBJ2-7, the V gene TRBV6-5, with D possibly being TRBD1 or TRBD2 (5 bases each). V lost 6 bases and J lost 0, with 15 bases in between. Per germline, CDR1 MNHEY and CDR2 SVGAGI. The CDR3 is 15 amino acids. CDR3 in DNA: TGTGCCAGCAGCCAGGGCCGCGGGCCCTCCTACGAGCAGTACTTC. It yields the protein CASSQGRGPSYEQYF.

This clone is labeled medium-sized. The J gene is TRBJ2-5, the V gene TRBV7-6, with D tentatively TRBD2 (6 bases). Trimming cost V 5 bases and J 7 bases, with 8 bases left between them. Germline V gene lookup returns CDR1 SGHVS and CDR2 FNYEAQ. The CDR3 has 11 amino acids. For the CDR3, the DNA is TGTGCCAGCAGCCCCGGGGGGACCCAGTACTTC. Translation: CASSPGGTQYF.

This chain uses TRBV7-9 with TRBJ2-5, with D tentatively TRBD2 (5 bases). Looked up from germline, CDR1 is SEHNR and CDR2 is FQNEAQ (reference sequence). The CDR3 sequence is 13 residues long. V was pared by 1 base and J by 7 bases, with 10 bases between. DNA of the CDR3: TGTGCCAGCAGCTTAGGCGGGCGTGGGACCCAGTACTTC. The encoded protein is CASSLGGRGTQYF.

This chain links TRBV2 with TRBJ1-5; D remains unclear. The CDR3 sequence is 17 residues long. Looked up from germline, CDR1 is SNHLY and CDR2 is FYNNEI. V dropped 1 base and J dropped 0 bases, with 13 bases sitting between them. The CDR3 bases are TGTGCCAGCAGTGAAGAAGGCAGGCGCCATAGCAATCAGCCCCAGCATTTT. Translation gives CASSEEGRRHSNQPQHF.

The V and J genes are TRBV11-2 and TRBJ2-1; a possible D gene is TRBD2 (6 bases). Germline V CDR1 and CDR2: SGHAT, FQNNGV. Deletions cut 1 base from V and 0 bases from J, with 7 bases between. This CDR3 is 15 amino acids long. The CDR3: CASSLAGASYNEQFF. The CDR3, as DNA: TGTGCCAGCAGCTTAGCGGGAGCCTCCTACAATGAGCAGTTCTTC.

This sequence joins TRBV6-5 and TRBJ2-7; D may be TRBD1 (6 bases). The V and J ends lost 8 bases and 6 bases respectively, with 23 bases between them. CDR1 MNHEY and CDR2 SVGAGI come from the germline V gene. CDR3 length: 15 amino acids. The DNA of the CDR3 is TGTGCCAGCGCGCAACGGGACATCTCCCTACCCGAGCAGTACTTC. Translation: CASAQRDISLPEQYF.

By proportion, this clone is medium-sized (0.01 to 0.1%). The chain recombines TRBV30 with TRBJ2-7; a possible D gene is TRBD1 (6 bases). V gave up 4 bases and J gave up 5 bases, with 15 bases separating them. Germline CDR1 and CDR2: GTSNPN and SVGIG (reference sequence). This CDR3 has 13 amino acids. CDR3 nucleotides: TGTGCCTGGACCGGGACACGGGCCGACGAGCAGTACTTC. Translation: CAWTGTRADEQYF.

The CDR3 loop is CASSLSSGRYEQYF. For the CDR3, the DNA is TGCGCCAGCAGCTTGTCTAGCGGTCGCTACGAGCAGTACTTC. The chain carries TRBV5-1 and TRBJ2-7; 7 bases align to TRBD2. Trimming took 1 base from V and 3 from J; bases not matched to a gene: 4. Germline values: CDR1 SGHRS, CDR2 YFSETQ. CDR3 length equals 14 residues.

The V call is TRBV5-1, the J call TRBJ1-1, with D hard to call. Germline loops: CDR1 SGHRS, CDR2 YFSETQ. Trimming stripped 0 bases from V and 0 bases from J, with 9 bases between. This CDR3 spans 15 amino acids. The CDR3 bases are TGCGCCAGCAGCTTGGGCCCAGAGTTGAACACTGAAGCTTTCTTT. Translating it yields CASSLGPELNTEAFF.

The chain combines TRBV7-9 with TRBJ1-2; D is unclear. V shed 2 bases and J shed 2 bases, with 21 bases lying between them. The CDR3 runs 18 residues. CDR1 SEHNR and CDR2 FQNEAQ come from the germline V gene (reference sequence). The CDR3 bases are TGTGCCAGCAGCTTATTGGGTGTGGCCCTTCGACGGAACTATGGCTACACCTTC. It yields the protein CASSLLGVALRRNYGYTF. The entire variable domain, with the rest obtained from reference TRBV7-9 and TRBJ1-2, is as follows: DTGVSQNPRHKITKRGQNVTFRCDPISEHNRLYWYRQTLGQGPEFLTYFQNEAQLEKSRLLSDRFSAERPKGSFSTLEIQRTEQGDSAMYLCASSLLGVALRRNYGYTFGSGTRLTVV.